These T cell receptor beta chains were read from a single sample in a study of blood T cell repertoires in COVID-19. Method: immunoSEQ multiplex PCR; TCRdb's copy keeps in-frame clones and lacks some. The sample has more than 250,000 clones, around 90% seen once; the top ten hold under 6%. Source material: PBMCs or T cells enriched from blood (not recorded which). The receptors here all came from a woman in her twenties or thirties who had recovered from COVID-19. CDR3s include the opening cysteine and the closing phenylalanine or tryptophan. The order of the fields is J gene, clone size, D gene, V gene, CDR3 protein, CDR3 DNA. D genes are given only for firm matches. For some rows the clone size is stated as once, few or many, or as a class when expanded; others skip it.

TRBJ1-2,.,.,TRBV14,CASSPRTSYGYTF,TGTGCCAGCAGCCCCCGGACATCCTATGGCTACACCTTC
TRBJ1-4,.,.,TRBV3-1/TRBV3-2,CASSPGPGNEKLFF,TGTGCCAGCAGCCCAGGTCCGGGAAATGAAAAACTGTTTTTT
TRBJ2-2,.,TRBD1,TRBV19,CASSISGGHTGELFF,TGTGCCAGTAGTATATCAGGGGGCCACACCGGGGAGCTGTTTTTT
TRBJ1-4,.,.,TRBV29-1,CSVLGQGGEKLFF,TGCAGCGTTTTAGGGCAGGGTGGTGAAAAACTGTTTTTT
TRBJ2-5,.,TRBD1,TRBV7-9,CASSLRTGQETQYF,TGTGCCAGCAGCTTGAGGACAGGGCAAGAGACCCAGTACTTC
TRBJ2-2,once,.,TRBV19,CASRIETGNTGELFF,TGTGCCAGTAGGATCGAGACAGGAAACACCGGGGAGCTGTTTTTT
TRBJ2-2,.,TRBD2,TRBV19,CAISGGAPGELFF,TGTGCCATTAGCGGGGGGGCCCCCGGGGAGCTGTTTTTT
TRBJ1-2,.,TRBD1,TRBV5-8,CASSLARRDRRFNYGYTF,TGTGCCAGCAGCTTGGCTCGGAGGGACAGGAGATTTAACTATGGCTACACCTTC
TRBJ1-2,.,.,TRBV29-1,CSGGQHYGYTF,TGCAGCGGAGGACAGCACTATGGCTACACCTTC
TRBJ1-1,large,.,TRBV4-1,CASSQDSRPGTEAFF,TGCGCCAGCAGCCAAGATAGTAGGCCGGGCACTGAAGCTTTCTTT
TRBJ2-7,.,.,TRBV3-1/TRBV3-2,CASSPRGAPYEQYF,TGTGCCAGCAGCCCGCGCGGGGCCCCCTACGAGCAGTACTTC
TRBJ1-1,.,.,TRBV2,CASNLGGTYTEAFF,TGTGCCAGCAACTTGGGGGGTACGTACACTGAAGCTTTCTTT
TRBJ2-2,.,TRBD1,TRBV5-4,CASKTGFAGELFF,TGTGCCAGCAAGACAGGGTTCGCCGGGGAGCTGTTTTTT
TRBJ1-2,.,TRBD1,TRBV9,CASSDRGQGYGYTF,TGTGCCAGCAGCGACAGGGGGCAAGGCTATGGCTACACCTTC
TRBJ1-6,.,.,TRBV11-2,CASSSAPGTLHF,TGTGCCAGCAGCTCCGCACCCGGGACACTCCACTTT
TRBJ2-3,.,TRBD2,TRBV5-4,CASSLVTSRSTDTQYF,TGTGCCAGCAGCTTGGTGACTAGCAGAAGCACAGATACGCAGTATTTT
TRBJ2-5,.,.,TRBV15,CATGPRETQYF,TGTGCCACCGGGCCTCGAGAGACCCAGTACTTC
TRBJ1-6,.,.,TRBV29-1,CNLSGTEKTYNSPLHF,TGCAACTTATCCGGGACTGAAAAAACCTATAATTCACCCCTCCACTTT
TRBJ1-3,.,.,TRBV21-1,CASSTYRGNTIYF,TGTGCCAGCAGCACCTACAGGGGAAACACCATATATTTT
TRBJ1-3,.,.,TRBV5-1,CASSLDMREGRHTIYF,TGCGCCAGCAGCTTGGATATGCGAGAGGGCAGGCACACCATATATTTT
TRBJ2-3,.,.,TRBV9,CASSVGAANTQYF,TGTGCCAGCAGCGTAGGGGCAGCTAATACGCAGTATTTT
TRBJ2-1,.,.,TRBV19,CASRPGPYNEQFF,TGTGCCAGTAGGCCAGGGCCGTACAATGAGCAGTTCTTC
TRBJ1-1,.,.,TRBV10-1,CASSVGAATEAFF,TGCGCCAGCAGTGTCGGAGCCGCCACTGAAGCTTTCTTT
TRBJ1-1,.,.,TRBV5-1,CASSLARGSNTEAFF,TGCGCCAGCAGCTTGGCCAGAGGTTCGAACACTGAAGCTTTCTTT
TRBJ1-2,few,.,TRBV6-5,CASNALAYGYTF,TGTGCCAGCAATGCCTTGGCCTATGGCTACACCTTC
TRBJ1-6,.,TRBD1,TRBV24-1,CATSSTGRAYNSPLHF,TGTGCCACCAGTTCGACAGGGCGGGCCTATAATTCACCCCTCCACTTT
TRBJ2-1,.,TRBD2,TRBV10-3,CAIPEGKAGVNEQFF,TGTGCCATCCCCGAGGGAAAGGCGGGGGTCAATGAGCAGTTCTTC
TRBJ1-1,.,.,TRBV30,CAWSVSTDTEAFF,TGTGCCTGGAGTGTGAGTACGGACACTGAAGCTTTCTTT
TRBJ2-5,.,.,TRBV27,CASSSAPHGGTQYF,TGTGCCAGCAGTTCGGCCCCTCACGGGGGGACCCAGTACTTC